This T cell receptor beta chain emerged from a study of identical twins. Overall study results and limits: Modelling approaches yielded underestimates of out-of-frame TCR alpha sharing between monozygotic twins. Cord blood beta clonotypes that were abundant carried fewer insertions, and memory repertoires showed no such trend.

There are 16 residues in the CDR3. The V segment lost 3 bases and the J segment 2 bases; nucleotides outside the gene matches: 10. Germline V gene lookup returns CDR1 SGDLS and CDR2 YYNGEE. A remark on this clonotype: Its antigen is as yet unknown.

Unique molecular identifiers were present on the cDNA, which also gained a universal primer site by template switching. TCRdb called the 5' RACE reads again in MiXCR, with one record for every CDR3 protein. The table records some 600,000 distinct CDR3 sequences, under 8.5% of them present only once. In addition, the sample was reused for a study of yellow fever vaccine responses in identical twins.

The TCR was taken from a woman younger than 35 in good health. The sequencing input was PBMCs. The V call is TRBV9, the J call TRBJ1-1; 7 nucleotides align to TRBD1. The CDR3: CASSAQATGINTEAFF. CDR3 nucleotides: TGTGCCAGCAGCGCCCAGGCGACAGGGATCAACACTGAAGCTTTCTTT.